This TCR beta chain appears in the sequencing data of a study of brain T cells in children with intractable seizures. Produced via immunoSEQ multiplex PCR; TCRdb's table is partial and in-frame only. The data show hundreds of thousands of clones, 85% to 95% seen once. Time point noted: blood from clinic visit 5 months post-surgery; TSC patient then seizure free. Before surgery, patients took at least one anti-epileptic drug. The V end lost 3 bases, the J end lost 1 base, and 9 bases lay between the germline ends. Germline CDR1 and CDR2: DFQATT and SNEGSKA (reference sequence). The CDR3 has 13 amino acids.

The genes are TRBV20-1 and TRBJ1-1; D is undetermined. The input for sequencing was peripheral blood, taken around 5 months after surgery. This clonotype was sampled from a boy younger than two with tuberous sclerosis and intractable seizures. CDR3 sequence (DNA): TGCAGTGCTAGTTCGGATGCGAACACTGAAGCTTTCTTT. As protein: CSASSDANTEAFF.